Below, 29 T cell receptor beta chains from the same sample are listed, as sequenced in a study of T cells after yellow fever vaccination. TCRdb redid the calling of the 5' RACE reads with MiXCR, one entry per CDR3 protein. This sample has 300,000 or so distinct CDR3 sequences, with 3% to 4.5% found just once. The sequences come from PBMCs, collected 5 days after the yellow fever booster vaccination. Every receptor here comes from a man between 18 and 35 years old who received the YFV17D yellow fever vaccine.

The chain is built from TRBV20-1 and TRBJ2-5, with 8 positions matching TRBD1. The CDR3 length is 13 residues. After removal of 4 bases from V and 7 bases from J, the junction contained 8 bases not matched to a gene. Per germline, CDR1 DFQATT and CDR2 SNEGSKA (reference sequence). The CDR3 nucleotides read TGCAGTGCTAATACAGGGGGAAGGGGGACCCAGTACTTC. It yields the protein CSANTGGRGTQYF.

This clonotype was seen a few times. Sequence at one end of the junction differs from germline and may be a read error. This chain joins TRBV20-1 and TRBJ2-3; perhaps TRBD2 as D (6 bases). Germline V gene data show CDR1 as DFQATT and CDR2 as SNEGSKA (reference sequence). The CDR3 is made up of 15 amino acids. In DNA, the CDR3 is TGCAGTGCTCGTCCCGGGCGGGGATTCACAAATACGCAGTATTTT. It codes for CSARPGRGFTNTQYF.

In its sample, this clonotype was seen a few times. The chain links TRBV18 to TRBJ2-1; TRBD2 might be the D (5 bases). CDR1 is KGHSH, CDR2 LQKENI, per germline. The CDR3 consists of 12 residues. Trimming stripped 3 bases from V and 10 bases from J, with 10 bases between. The CDR3 nucleotides are TGTGCCAGCTCACCCCAGGAGGCGGAGCAGTTCTTC. It encodes CASSPQEAEQFF.

This clonotype was picked up a small number of times. The chain has TRBV12-3 or TRBV12-4 and TRBJ1-2, with TRBD1 as a possible D gene (5 bases). V was pared by 5 bases and J by 4 bases, with 14 bases between. The CDR3 is 14 amino acids. CDR3 sequence reads: CASSLGDVSYGYTF. The CDR3 region has the DNA TGTGCCAGCAGTCTCGGGGACGTTTCCTATGGCTACACCTTC.

V gene TRBV18 combines with J gene TRBJ2-1, with 7 nucleotides matching TRBD1. Trimming removed 4 bases from V and 8 bases from J; junction bases left unmatched: 8. The V gene's germline CDR1 is KGHSH and CDR2 LQKENI. The CDR3 is 14 residues long. In DNA form, the CDR3 reads TGTGCCAGCTCACACGACAGGGCCTCGGATGAGCAGTTCTTC. Encoded protein: CASSHDRASDEQFF.

This chain links TRBV7-9 with TRBJ1-2; a possible D gene is TRBD1 (6 bases). V gave up 6 bases and J gave up 6 bases, with 14 bases separating them. Germline V CDR1 and CDR2: SEHNR, FQNEAQ (reference sequence). The CDR3 has 13 amino acids. The CDR3 loop is CASSAGAENGYTF. In DNA form, the CDR3 reads TGTGCCAGCAGTGCGGGGGCTGAGAATGGCTACACCTTC. The complete variable domain, with remaining parts taken from reference TRBV7-9 and TRBJ1-2, reads DTGVSQNPRHKITKRGQNVTFRCDPISEHNRLYWYRQTLGQGPEFLTYFQNEAQLEKSRLLSDRFSAERPKGSFSTLEIQRTEQGDSAMYLCASSAGAENGYTFGSGTRLTVV.

This chain connects TRBV7-2 to TRBJ1-1; TRBD1 agrees at 7 bases. Per the germline V gene, CDR1 is SGHTA and CDR2 is FQGNSA. V dropped 5 bases and J dropped 13; count of bases not matched to a gene: 10. CDR3 size: 12 residues. In DNA form, the CDR3 reads TGTGCCAGCAGCCCTCGACAGGGCGGGGTTTTCTTT. It codes for CASSPRQGGVFF.

This clonotype showed up many times. The J gene is TRBJ2-1, the V gene TRBV5-1; D perhaps matches TRBD2 (7 bases). V was cut by 1 base and J by 8 bases, with 13 bases left in between. The germline gives CDR1 SGHRS, CDR2 YFSETQ. CDR3 length: 14 amino acids. The CDR3: CASSLYGGADEQFF. The CDR3 DNA reads TGCGCCAGCAGCTTGTATGGGGGGGCCGATGAGCAGTTCTTC.

This rearrangement joins TRBV4-2 to TRBJ1-5; TRBD1 might be the D (6 bases). The germline gives CDR1 LGHNA, CDR2 YNFKEQ. This CDR3 has 16 residues. The V end was cut by 6 bases, the J end by 1 base, with 16 bases between. The CDR3: CASSSEQGSSNQPQHF. CDR3 DNA: TGTGCCAGCAGTTCTGAACAGGGATCGAGCAATCAGCCCCAGCATTTT.

The sample holds many counts of this clonotype. The chain uses TRBV12-5 and TRBJ2-1; 10 nucleotides line up with TRBD1. There are 15 residues in the CDR3. Germline CDR1 LGHNT, CDR2 FRNRAP. Losses at the gene ends were 2 bases for V and 8 bases for J; bases not matched to a gene: 6. CDR3 DNA sequence: TGTGCTAGTGGTTTGACCGGGACAGGGGAAGATGAGCAGTTCTTC. Translation gives CASGLTGTGEDEQFF. Based on the CDR3 plus reference TRBV12-5 and TRBJ2-1, the full variable domain is DARVTQTPRHKVTEMGQEVTMRCQPILGHNTVFWYRQTMMQGLELLAYFRNRAPLDDSGMPKDRFSAEMPDATLATLKIQPSEPRDSAVYFCASGLTGTGEDEQFFGPGTRLTVL.

V gene TRBV7-2 combines with J gene TRBJ2-5; 10 nucleotides line up with TRBD1. J gave up 4 bases and V 5 bases, and 7 bases lay outside the gene matches. Germline V gives CDR1 SGHTA, CDR2 FQGNSA. The CDR3 totals 15 residues. CDR3 in amino acids: CASSTRQGAGETQYF. The CDR3 DNA follows: TGTGCCAGCAGCACCCGACAGGGGGCTGGAGAGACCCAGTACTTC.

In this sample, this clonotype turned up many times. This sequence joins TRBV7-9 and TRBJ1-2; D is undetermined. Germline V gene lookup returns CDR1 SEHNR and CDR2 FQNEAQ (reference sequence). This CDR3 spans 13 amino acids. Trimming pared 4 bases from V and 4 bases from J, leaving 10 bases between. Here the CDR3 DNA reads TGTGCCAGCAGCTCCGCGTTCGGCTATGGCTACACCTTC. Translated, it gives CASSSAFGYGYTF.

This chain joins TRBV6-1 and TRBJ2-7; D might be TRBD1 (5 bases). The CDR3 loop spans 13 amino acids. From germline, CDR1 is MNHNS and CDR2 SASEGT. The V end was cut by 3 bases, the J end by 6 bases, with 12 bases between. In nucleotides, the CDR3 is TGTGCCAGCAGTGACAGGGTCAAGGGCGAGCAGTACGTC. Its protein is CASSDRVKGEQYV.

This clonotype was counted many times. This chain links TRBV5-1 with TRBJ1-5; D possibly corresponds to TRBD1 (5 bases). CDR1 is SGHRS and CDR2 is YFSETQ in the germline V gene. V lost 0 bases and J lost 7, with 11 bases in between. This CDR3 has 14 residues. CDR3 sequence (DNA): TGCGCCAGCAGCTTGGGAAGGGGTGGCCAGCCCCAGCATTTT. The encoded protein is CASSLGRGGQPQHF. Full variable domain (outside the CDR3, taken from reference TRBV5-1 and TRBJ1-5): KAGVTQTPRYLIKTRGQQVTLSCSPISGHRSVSWYQQTPGQGLQFLFEYFSETQRNKGNFPGRFSGRQFSNSRSEMNVSTLELGDSALYLCASSLGRGGQPQHFGDGTRLSIL.

This clonotype was seen many times. The chain joins TRBV21-1 to TRBJ2-7; the table calls TRBD1, which could not be checked here. TRBV21-1 is classified as a pseudogene. The CDR3 runs to 14 residues. CDR3 protein: CASSKVGQWEEQYV. CDR3 DNA: TGTGCCAGCAGCAAAGTGGGACAGTGGGAAGAGCAGTACGTC.

The chain employs TRBV7-2 and TRBJ1-5, with D hard to call. Looked up from germline, CDR1 is SGHTA and CDR2 is FQGNSA. This CDR3 has 16 residues. The V gene lost 1 base and the J gene lost 0 bases, with 10 bases spanning the gap. CDR3 sequence reads: CASSLVHGISNQPQHF. The CDR3 DNA sequence: TGTGCCAGCAGCTTAGTTCATGGGATTAGCAATCAGCCCCAGCATTTT.

This clonotype appeared a few times. The V gene is TRBV5-6, the J gene TRBJ2-7, with D unclear. The CDR3 is 11 amino acids. CDR1 is SGHDT, CDR2 YYEEEE, per germline. The V end lost 3 bases, the J end lost 4 bases, and 5 bases lay between the germline ends. CDR3 in DNA: TGTGCCAGCAGCTCCCATTACGAGCAGTACTTC. Translating it yields CASSSHYEQYF.

The chain combines TRBV6-2 or TRBV6-3 with TRBJ1-5; 7 positions match TRBD1. V shed 2 bases, J shed 5 bases, and the junction held 6 bases outside the gene matches. CDR1 is MNHEY and CDR2 is SVGEGT in the germline V gene. The CDR3 loop spans 15 amino acids. CDR3 sequence reads: CASSYLRGADQPQHF. The DNA of the CDR3 is TGTGCCAGCAGTTACCTCAGGGGGGCGGATCAGCCCCAGCATTTT.

This clonotype was counted a few times. The rearrangement uses TRBV29-1 and TRBJ1-1; D is unresolved. The germline CDR1 and CDR2 sequences are SQVTM and ANQGSEA. V lost 1 base to trimming and J lost 0 bases, with 6 bases between them. This CDR3 is built from 13 residues. The chain's CDR3 is CSVEGTVNTEAFF. The CDR3 DNA follows: TGCAGCGTTGAAGGAACCGTGAACACTGAAGCTTTCTTT.

The genes are TRBV7-6 and TRBJ2-1; 7 nucleotides align to TRBD1. Germline V gives CDR1 SGHVS, CDR2 FNYEAQ. This CDR3 has 18 amino acids. V gave up 2 bases and J gave up 7 bases; unmatched junction bases: 17. CDR3 loop: CASSLSLKGQILTNEQFF. The CDR3 nucleotides read TGTGCCAGCAGCTTATCATTAAAGGGACAGATATTAACAAATGAGCAGTTCTTC.

This clonotype was found many times. The V and J genes are TRBV5-1 and TRBJ2-5; D is possibly TRBD1 or TRBD2 (5 bases each). The V gene's germline CDR1 is SGHRS and CDR2 YFSETQ. This CDR3 is built from 17 residues. The ends were cut back, 0 bases at V and 1 base at J, with 16 bases in the middle. The DNA for the CDR3 is TGCGCCAGCAGCTTGGCCTTGTCGTCGGGGACCCAAGAGACCCAGTACTTC. It codes for CASSLALSSGTQETQYF. Variable domain in full (rest from reference TRBV5-1 and TRBJ2-5): KAGVTQTPRYLIKTRGQQVTLSCSPISGHRSVSWYQQTPGQGLQFLFEYFSETQRNKGNFPGRFSGRQFSNSRSEMNVSTLELGDSALYLCASSLALSSGTQETQYFGPGTRLLVL.

The chain combines TRBV24-1 with TRBJ2-1; 8 bases map to TRBD2. CDR1 and CDR2 (germline): KGHDR, SFDVKD. CDR3 length: 15 amino acids. Trimming removed 9 bases from V and 7 bases from J; junction bases left unmatched: 13. DNA for the CDR3: TGTGCCACCCAACCCACGGGGGGGAGTAGAAATGAGCAGTTCTTC. It codes for CATQPTGGSRNEQFF.

This clonotype came up many times. The chain links TRBV6-4 to TRBJ1-6, with TRBD1 matching 8 bases. V trimming: 7 bases; J trimming: 9 bases; junction bases outside the gene matches: 5. Looked up from germline, CDR1 is MRHNA and CDR2 is SNTAGT. The CDR3 has 13 residues. The CDR3 DNA reads as TGTGCCAGCAACACAGGGGGATCTTCACCCCTCCACTTT. It encodes CASNTGGSSPLHF.

The V and J genes are TRBV5-5 and TRBJ1-2; D perhaps matches TRBD1 (6 bases). Germline V gives CDR1 SGHKS, CDR2 YYEKEE (reference sequence). The CDR3 runs to 17 residues. The ends were cut back, 2 bases at V and 9 bases at J, with 26 bases in the middle. The CDR3 loop is CASSLPHLQDRTIRYTF. For the CDR3, the DNA is TGTGCCAGCAGCTTACCCCACTTGCAGGACAGAACTATTCGCTACACCTTC. Supplemented by reference TRBV5-5 and TRBJ1-2, the full variable domain reads DAGVTQSPTHLIKTRGQQVTLRCSPISGHKSVSWYQQVLGQGPQFIFQYYEKEERGRGNFPDRFSARQFPNYSSELNVNALLLGDSALYLCASSLPHLQDRTIRYTFGSGTRLTVV.

This clonotype came up a few times. The junction departs from the called germline gene at one end, perhaps through a read error. The gene calls are TRBV6-1 and TRBJ2-1; 7 nucleotides align to TRBD2. Germline-derived CDR1 and CDR2 are MNHNS and SASEGT. This CDR3 has 13 residues. This CDR3 is CASSEIPQRGIAF. DNA of the CDR3: TGTGCCAGCAGTGAAATACCCCAGCGGGGCATAGCTTTC.

V and J are TRBV5-1 and TRBJ2-5, with D perhaps matching TRBD2 (6 bases). Trimming removed 3 bases at V and 1 base at J, with 13 bases between. The V gene's germline CDR1 is SGHRS and CDR2 YFSETQ. The CDR3 runs 15 residues. DNA for the CDR3: TGCGCCAGCAGCTCCTCCGGGACTGCCCAAGAGACCCAGTACTTC. Encoded protein: CASSSSGTAQETQYF.

The chain combines TRBV5-1 with TRBJ2-7; perhaps TRBD1 as D (5 bases). This CDR3 spans 15 amino acids. Germline V lookup: CDR1 SGHRS, CDR2 YFSETQ. With 0 bases removed from V and 3 bases from J, the gap between germline ends came to 13 bases. In DNA form, the CDR3 reads TGCGCCAGCAGCTTGGGGGGCAGGGCCGGCTACGAGCAGTACTTC. Protein product: CASSLGGRAGYEQYF.

The chain couples TRBV10-3 to TRBJ2-5; D tentatively fits TRBD1 or TRBD2 (6 bases each). The CDR3 has 11 residues. Between the trimmed V and J ends, which lost 8 bases and 4 bases, there was a span of 8 bases. CDR1 is ENHRY, CDR2 SYGVKD, per germline. DNA for the CDR3: TGTGCCATCGGAGGGGGAGAGACCCAGTACTTC. Its translation: CAIGGGETQYF.

This clonotype was detected ten times or more. J is TRBJ1-2 and V is TRBV5-6; possible D gene TRBD1, 5 bases. The CDR3 is 13 residues long. CDR1 is SGHDT, CDR2 YYEEEE, per germline. Trimming left V 7 bases short and J 4 bases short, with 14 bases between. CDR3 in amino acids: CASATREPYGYTF. CDR3 coding DNA: TGTGCCAGCGCAACCAGGGAACCCTATGGCTACACCTTC.